This T cell receptor beta chain was recovered during a study of shared clonotypes between healthy human individuals. Sequenced by immunoSEQ multiplex PCR; TCRdb stores in-frame clones only, minus some. This sample has fewer than 3 million clones, with roughly 90% found just once. A CD45RA-negative memory subset and a CD45RA+ naive subset were separated from the CD4+ cells. Sequencing input: naive CD4+ T cells from PBMCs. The subset was: CD45RA+ positively selected. This TCR came from a man younger than 35 in good health. Some clones in this sample may be carry-over from other donors' samples.

The DNA of the CDR3 is TGTGCCAGCAAGGTAGTTGACTACTATGGCTACACCTTC. As protein: CASKVVDYYGYTF. The J gene is TRBJ1-2, the V gene TRBV28; unclear D gene. The CDR3 length is 13 residues. V was cut by 7 bases and J by 3 bases, with 12 bases left in between. Germline V gives CDR1 MDHEN, CDR2 SYDVKM.